These 22 T cell receptor beta chains were sequenced from one sample in a study of identical twins. One entry per CDR3 protein results from TCRdb running MiXCR on the 5' RACE reads. The sample carries nearly 200,000 distinct CDR3 sequences, 15% recorded once. These data also formed part of another study, on T cells expressing NK-cell markers.

Sequences were obtained from CD8+ T cells sorted from blood. Every receptor here comes from a woman aged 18-30 years in good health.

This clonotype showed up many times. The V and J genes are TRBV12-3 or TRBV12-4 and TRBJ1-5; D not resolved. With 5 bases removed from V and 6 bases from J, the gap between germline ends came to 11 bases. This CDR3 comprises 13 residues. The CDR3 DNA follows: TGTGCCAGCAGTCCGGGGTCCTCTCAGCCCCAGCATTTT. Protein: CASSPGSSQPQHF.

This clonotype was seen more than once but under ten times. This chain joins TRBV7-2 and TRBJ2-7; weak D call: TRBD2 (6 bases). V lost 5 bases to trimming and J lost 4 bases, with 18 bases between them. Germline CDR1 is SGHTA and CDR2 is FQGNSA. CDR3 length: 15 amino acids. This chain's CDR3 is CASSPLDYPGYEQYF. In DNA, the CDR3 is TGTGCCAGCAGCCCGCTGGACTACCCAGGGTACGAGCAGTACTTC.

This clonotype appeared once. The chain carries TRBV9 and TRBJ2-2; 8 positions agree with TRBD1. Germline V gene data show CDR1 as SGDLS and CDR2 as YYNGEE. V lost 4 bases, J lost 0 bases, and 5 bases stayed unmatched. This CDR3 is 16 amino acids long. This CDR3 is CASSSGTGANTGELFF. CDR3 DNA sequence: TGTGCCAGCAGCTCCGGGACAGGCGCGAACACCGGGGAGCTGTTTTTT.

This clonotype was found a few times. V is TRBV25-1 and J is TRBJ2-2; TRBD1 matches 9 bases. The CDR3 extends over 17 amino acids. From germline, CDR1 is MGHDK and CDR2 SYGVNS. Trimming cost V 3 bases and J 0 bases; bases outside gene matches: 5. The CDR3 protein is CASSETGGPANTGELFF. CDR3 nucleotide sequence: TGTGCCAGCAGTGAGACAGGGGGACCGGCGAACACCGGGGAGCTGTTTTTT.

The rearrangement joins TRBV5-6 to TRBJ2-7; 10 bases line up with TRBD2. The germline V gene encodes CDR1 SGHDT and CDR2 YYEEEE. The CDR3 covers 16 residues. V was pared by 0 bases and J by 0 bases, with 3 bases of the junction left unmatched. DNA for the CDR3: TGTGCCAGCAGCTTGGGACTAGCGGGCCACTCCTACGAGCAGTACTTC. Its translation: CASSLGLAGHSYEQYF. The whole variable domain, filled in from reference TRBV5-6 and TRBJ2-7, reads DAGVTQSPTHLIKTRGQQVTLRCSPKSGHDTVSWYQQALGQGPQFIFQYYEEEERQRGNFPDRFSGHQFPNYSSELNVNALLLGDSALYLCASSLGLAGHSYEQYFGPGTRLTVT.

The J gene is TRBJ2-2, the V gene TRBV7-3, with 9 bases identical to TRBD1. This CDR3 comprises 13 residues. Per the germline V gene, CDR1 is SGHTA and CDR2 is FQGTGA. With 6 bases clipped from V and 6 bases from J, the junction kept 2 bases outside the gene matches. The DNA of the CDR3 is TGTGCCAGCAGTGGGACAGGGTCCGGGGAGCTGTTTTTT. Its translation is CASSGTGSGELFF.

This chain uses TRBV12-3 or TRBV12-4 with TRBJ2-3; 11 positions match TRBD2. The J segment lost 3 bases and the V segment lost 6 bases, leaving 5 bases of the junction unmatched. The CDR3 totals 15 residues. The CDR3, as DNA: TGTGCCAGCAGGGAACTAGCGGGGGTGACAGATACGCAGTATTTT. It encodes CASRELAGVTDTQYF.

A few counts support this clonotype. The V call is TRBV27, the J call TRBJ2-1; weak D call: TRBD2 (5 bases). The CDR3 runs to 14 residues. Germline assignment: CDR1 MNHEY and CDR2 SMNVEV (reference sequence). Trimming pared 5 bases from V and 5 bases from J, leaving 13 bases between. CDR3: CASSTGVANNEQFF. The DNA of the CDR3 is TGTGCCAGCAGTACCGGGGTGGCCAACAATGAGCAGTTCTTC.

The CDR3 loop reads CASSQEDSAVSYNEQFF. As DNA, the CDR3 is TGCGCCAGCAGCCAAGAAGACAGCGCCGTCTCCTACAATGAGCAGTTCTTC. The rearrangement joins TRBV4-3 to TRBJ2-1; a possible D gene is TRBD1 (5 bases). From germline, CDR1 is LGHNA and CDR2 YSLEER. Deletions cut 0 bases from V and 0 bases from J, with 12 bases between. The CDR3 is 17 amino acids.

This clonotype has a handful of counts. The chain recombines TRBV27 with TRBJ1-1; 8 bases are shared with TRBD1. Trimming took 5 bases from V and 4 from J; bases not matched to a gene: 6. Germline CDR1 MNHEY, CDR2 SMNVEV (reference sequence). The CDR3 has 14 amino acids. In DNA, the CDR3 is TGTGCCAGCAGTCCCCAACAGGGGGGCACTGAAGCTTTCTTT. Translation gives CASSPQQGGTEAFF.

This clonotype occurred a few times. The chain combines TRBV7-9 with TRBJ1-4; 8 positions agree with TRBD1. V was clipped by 7 bases and J by 6 bases; unmatched bases: 10. The germline V gene encodes CDR1 SEHNR and CDR2 FQNEAQ (reference sequence). The CDR3 is 15 amino acids. In DNA form, the CDR3 reads TGTGCCAGCACCCCTCCCGGGACAGGAGATGAAAAACTGTTTTTT. Encoded protein: CASTPPGTGDEKLFF.

This chain connects TRBV4-1 to TRBJ2-5; 7 bases are shared with TRBD1. Germline V gives CDR1 MGHRA, CDR2 YSYEKL. There are 15 residues in the CDR3. V lost 4 bases, J lost 2 bases, and 7 bases stayed unmatched. The CDR3 sequence is CASSRRQGEQETQYF. The CDR3 DNA sequence: TGCGCCAGCAGCCGGAGACAGGGAGAACAAGAGACCCAGTACTTC.

The rearrangement links TRBV7-9 to TRBJ2-3, with 8 bases matching TRBD1. There are 16 residues in the CDR3. Germline V lookup: CDR1 SEHNR, CDR2 FQNEAQ (reference sequence). The trim removed 6 bases at V and 2 bases at J, leaving 10 bases unmatched. The CDR3 DNA is TGTGCCAGCAGGTCGGACCCGGGACAGGACACAGATACGCAGTATTTT. This translates into CASRSDPGQDTDTQYF.

This clonotype was detected ten times or more. The chain couples TRBV11-1 to TRBJ2-1; TRBD2 agrees at 16 bases. The CDR3 has 18 amino acids. CDR1 is SGHAT and CDR2 is FQDESV in the germline V gene (reference sequence). The V segment lost 1 base and the J segment 8 bases; nucleotides outside the gene matches: 8. CDR3 bases: TGTGCCAGCAGCTTAGTCGGGACTAGCGGGGGGGCTCACGATGAGCAGTTCTTC. Its translation: CASSLVGTSGGAHDEQFF.

This clonotype was detected only a few times. J is TRBJ2-1 and V is TRBV12-3 or TRBV12-4, with 9 bases aligning to TRBD2. V lost 2 bases to trimming and J lost 7 bases; unmatched junction nucleotides: 6. CDR3 size: 15 residues. DNA of the CDR3: TGTGCCAGCAGTTTATCAAGCGGGGGGCTAAATGAGCAGTTCTTC. This sequence encodes CASSLSSGGLNEQFF.

This chain joins TRBV2 and TRBJ2-2; 8 bases agree with TRBD2. Losses at the gene ends were 6 bases for V and 7 bases for J; bases not matched to a gene: 4. Germline V gene data show CDR1 as SNHLY and CDR2 as FYNNEI. The length of the CDR3 is 13 residues. Here the CDR3 DNA reads TGTGCCAGCAGCGGGGGGGCCATCGGGGAGCTGTTTTTT. Translated: CASSGGAIGELFF.

This clonotype was seen a handful of times. V is TRBV4-3 and J is TRBJ2-7; D gene unclear. This CDR3 is 15 amino acids long. The germline V gene has CDR1 LGHNA and CDR2 YSLEER. V lost 1 base to trimming and J lost 2 bases, with 12 bases between them. The DNA for the CDR3 is TGCGCCAGCAGCCAAGTGTCAACAAGAACCTACGAGCAGTACTTC. It yields the protein CASSQVSTRTYEQYF.

The rearrangement uses TRBV5-5 and TRBJ1-2, with D hard to call. V shed 0 bases and J shed 7 bases, with 10 bases lying between them. This CDR3 has 13 amino acids. Germline V CDR1 and CDR2: SGHKS, YYEKEE (reference sequence). The CDR3 sequence: CASSLEGSSGYTF. The CDR3 DNA follows: TGTGCCAGCAGCTTGGAAGGGTCTTCTGGCTACACCTTC.

The table lists this clonotype with a count of one. The gene calls are TRBV7-9 and TRBJ2-7; 10 nucleotides align to TRBD2. Trimming cost V 5 bases and J 0 bases; bases outside gene matches: 7. From germline, CDR1 is SEHNR and CDR2 FQNEAQ (reference sequence). This CDR3 has 16 residues. The CDR3 bases are TGTGCCAGCAGCCCGCCCCTAGCGGGGGCCTCCTACGAGCAGTACTTC. As protein: CASSPPLAGASYEQYF.

J is TRBJ2-7 and V is TRBV10-2; 11 positions agree with TRBD1. Trimming took 4 bases from V and 1 from J; bases not matched to a gene: 6. This CDR3 spans 16 amino acids. CDR1 is WSHSY, CDR2 SAAADI, per germline. CDR3 bases: TGCGCCAGCAGTGCGGTGGGACAGGGGGGGTCCTACGAGCAGTACTTC. It specifies CASSAVGQGGSYEQYF.

This clonotype was detected ten times or more. This chain links TRBV12-3 or TRBV12-4 with TRBJ2-1; possible D gene TRBD2, 7 bases. V shed 7 bases and J shed 8 bases, with 18 bases lying between them. There are 14 residues in the CDR3. The CDR3 nucleotides read TGTGCCAGCACCGAGGGGGGGGGTATATATGAGCAGTTCTTC. It translates to CASTEGGGIYEQFF.

V and J are TRBV19 and TRBJ2-7; 13 bases match TRBD2. The CDR3 runs 15 residues. Unmatched junction bases numbered 6, after V lost 5 bases and J lost 5 bases. Germline CDR1 reads LNHDA; CDR2 reads SQIVND (reference sequence). The CDR3 protein is CASSPWTSGSDEQYF. CDR3 bases: TGTGCCAGTAGTCCTTGGACTAGCGGGAGCGACGAGCAGTACTTC. Using reference TRBV19 and TRBJ2-7 for the parts outside the CDR3, the full variable domain is DGGITQSPKYLFRKEGQNVTLSCEQNLNHDAMYWYRQDPGQGLRLIYYSQIVNDFQKGDIAEGYSVSREKKESFPLTVTSAQKNPTAFYLCASSPWTSGSDEQYFGPGTRLTVT.